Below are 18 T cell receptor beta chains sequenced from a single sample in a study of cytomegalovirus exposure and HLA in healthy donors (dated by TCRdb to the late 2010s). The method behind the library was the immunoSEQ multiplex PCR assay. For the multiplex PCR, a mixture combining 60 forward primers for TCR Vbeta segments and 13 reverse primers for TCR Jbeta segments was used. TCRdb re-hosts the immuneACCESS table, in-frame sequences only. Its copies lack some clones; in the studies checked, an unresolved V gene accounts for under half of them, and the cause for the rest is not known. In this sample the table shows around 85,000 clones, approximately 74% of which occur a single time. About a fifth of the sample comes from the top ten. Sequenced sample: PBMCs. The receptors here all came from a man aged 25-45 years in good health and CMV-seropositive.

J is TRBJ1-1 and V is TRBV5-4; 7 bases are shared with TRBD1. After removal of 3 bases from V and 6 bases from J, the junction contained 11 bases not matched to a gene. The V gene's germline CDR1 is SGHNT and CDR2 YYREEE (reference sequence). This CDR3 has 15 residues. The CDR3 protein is CASSSQGGRDAEAFF. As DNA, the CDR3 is TGTGCCAGCAGCTCTCAGGGGGGCAGGGACGCTGAAGCTTTCTTT.

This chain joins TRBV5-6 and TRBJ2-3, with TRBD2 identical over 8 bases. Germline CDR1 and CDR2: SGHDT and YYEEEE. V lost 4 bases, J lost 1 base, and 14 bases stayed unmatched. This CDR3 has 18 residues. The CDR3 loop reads CASSPVSGTSLGTDTQYF. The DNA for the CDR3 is TGTGCCAGCAGCCCAGTTAGCGGGACTTCCCTCGGCACAGATACGCAGTATTTT.

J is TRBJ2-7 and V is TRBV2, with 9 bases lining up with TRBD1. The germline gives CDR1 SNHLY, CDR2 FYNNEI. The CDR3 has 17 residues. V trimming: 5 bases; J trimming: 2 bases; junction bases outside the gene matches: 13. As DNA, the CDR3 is TGTGCCAGCAGTCCTATTAGTACCGGGACAGGGACCTACGAGCAGTACTTC. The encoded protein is CASSPISTGTGTYEQYF.

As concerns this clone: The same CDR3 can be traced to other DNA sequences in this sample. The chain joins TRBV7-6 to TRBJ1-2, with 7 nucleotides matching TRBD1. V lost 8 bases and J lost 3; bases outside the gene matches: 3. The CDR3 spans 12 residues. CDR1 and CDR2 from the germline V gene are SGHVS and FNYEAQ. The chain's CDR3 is CASGTGDYGYTF. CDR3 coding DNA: TGTGCCAGCGGTACAGGGGACTATGGCTACACCTTC.

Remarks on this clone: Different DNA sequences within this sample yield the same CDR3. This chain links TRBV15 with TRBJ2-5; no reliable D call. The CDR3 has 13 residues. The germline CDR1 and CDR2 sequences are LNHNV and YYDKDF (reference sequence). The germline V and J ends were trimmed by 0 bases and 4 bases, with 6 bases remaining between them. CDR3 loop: CATSRDLSETQYF. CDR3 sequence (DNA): TGTGCCACCAGCAGAGATTTATCAGAGACCCAGTACTTC.

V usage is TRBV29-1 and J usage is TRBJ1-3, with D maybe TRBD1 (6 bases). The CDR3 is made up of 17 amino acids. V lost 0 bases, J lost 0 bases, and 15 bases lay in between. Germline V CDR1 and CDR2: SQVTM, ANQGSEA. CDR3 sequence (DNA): TGCAGCGTTGAAGATTTACAGGGAGAAAGCTCTGGAAACACCATATATTTT. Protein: CSVEDLQGESSGNTIYF.

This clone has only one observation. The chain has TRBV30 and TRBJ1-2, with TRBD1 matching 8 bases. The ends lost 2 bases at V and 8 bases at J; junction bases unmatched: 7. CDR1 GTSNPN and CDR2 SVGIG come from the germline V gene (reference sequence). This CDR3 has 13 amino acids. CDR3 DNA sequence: TGTGCCTGGAGTACCGGGACAGGAGGAGGCTACACCTTC. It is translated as CAWSTGTGGGYTF. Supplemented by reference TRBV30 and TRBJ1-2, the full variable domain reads SQTIHQWPATLVQPVGSPLSLECTVEGTSNPNLYWYRQAAGRGLQLLFYSVGIGQISSEVPQNLSASRPQDRQFILSSKKLLLSDSGFYLCAWSTGTGGGYTFGSGTRLTVV.

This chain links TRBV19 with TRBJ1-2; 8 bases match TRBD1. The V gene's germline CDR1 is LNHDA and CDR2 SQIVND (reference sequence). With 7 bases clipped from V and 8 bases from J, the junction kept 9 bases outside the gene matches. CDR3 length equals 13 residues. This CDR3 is CASNPQGGEGYTF. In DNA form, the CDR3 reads TGTGCCAGTAACCCACAGGGGGGTGAAGGCTACACCTTC. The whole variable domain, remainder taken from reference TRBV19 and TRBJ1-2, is DGGITQSPKYLFRKEGQNVTLSCEQNLNHDAMYWYRQDPGQGLRLIYYSQIVNDFQKGDIAEGYSVSREKKESFPLTVTSAQKNPTAFYLCASNPQGGEGYTFGSGTRLTVV.

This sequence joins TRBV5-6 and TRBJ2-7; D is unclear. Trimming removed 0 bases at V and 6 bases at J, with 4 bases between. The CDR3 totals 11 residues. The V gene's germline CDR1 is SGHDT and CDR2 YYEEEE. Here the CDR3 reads CASSLDSEQYF. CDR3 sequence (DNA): TGTGCCAGCAGCTTGGACTCCGAGCAGTACTTC.

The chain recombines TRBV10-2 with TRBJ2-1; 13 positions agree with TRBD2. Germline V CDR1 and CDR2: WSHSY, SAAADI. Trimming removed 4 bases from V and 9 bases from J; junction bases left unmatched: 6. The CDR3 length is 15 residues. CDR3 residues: CASSGTSGGVGEQFF. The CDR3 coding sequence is TGCGCCAGCAGTGGGACTAGCGGGGGTGTGGGTGAGCAGTTCTTC.

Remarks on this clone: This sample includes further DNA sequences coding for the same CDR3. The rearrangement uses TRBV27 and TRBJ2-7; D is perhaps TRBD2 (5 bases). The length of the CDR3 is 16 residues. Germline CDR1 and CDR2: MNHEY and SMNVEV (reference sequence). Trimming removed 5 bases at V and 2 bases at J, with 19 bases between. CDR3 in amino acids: CASSLHGTSFTYEQYF. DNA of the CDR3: TGTGCCAGCAGTCTCCACGGAACTAGTTTTACCTACGAGCAGTACTTC.

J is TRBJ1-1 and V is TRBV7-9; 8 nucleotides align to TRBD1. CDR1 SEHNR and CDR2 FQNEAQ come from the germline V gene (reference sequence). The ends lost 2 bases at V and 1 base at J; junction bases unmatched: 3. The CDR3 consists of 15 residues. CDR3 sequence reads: CASSLSGTGNTEAFF. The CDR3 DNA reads TGTGCCAGCAGCTTATCGGGGACAGGGAACACTGAAGCTTTCTTT.

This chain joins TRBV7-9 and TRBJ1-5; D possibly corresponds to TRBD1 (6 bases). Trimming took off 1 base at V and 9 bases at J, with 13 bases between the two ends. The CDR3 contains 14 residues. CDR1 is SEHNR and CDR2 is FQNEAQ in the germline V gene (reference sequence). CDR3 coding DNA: TGTGCCAGCAGCTTAGGGGGGCCTTTACGGCCCCAGCATTTT. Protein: CASSLGGPLRPQHF.

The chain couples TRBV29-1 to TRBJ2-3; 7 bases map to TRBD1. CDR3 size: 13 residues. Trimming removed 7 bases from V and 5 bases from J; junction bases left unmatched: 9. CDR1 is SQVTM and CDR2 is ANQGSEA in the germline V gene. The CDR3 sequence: CSAVEGGGDTQYF. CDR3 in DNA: TGCAGCGCTGTCGAAGGGGGCGGAGATACGCAGTATTTT.

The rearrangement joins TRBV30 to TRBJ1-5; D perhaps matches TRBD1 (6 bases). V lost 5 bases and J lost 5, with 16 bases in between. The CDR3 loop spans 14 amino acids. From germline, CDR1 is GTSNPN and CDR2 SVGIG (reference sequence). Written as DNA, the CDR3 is TGTGCCTGGTCTAAACAGGGAATTTATCAGCCCCAGCATTTT. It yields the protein CAWSKQGIYQPQHF. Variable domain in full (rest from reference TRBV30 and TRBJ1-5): SQTIHQWPATLVQPVGSPLSLECTVEGTSNPNLYWYRQAAGRGLQLLFYSVGIGQISSEVPQNLSASRPQDRQFILSSKKLLLSDSGFYLCAWSKQGIYQPQHFGDGTRLSIL.

CDR3 DNA sequence: TGTGCCAGCAGACCTGACCGGGACAGGGGGCGCAATGAGCAGTTCTTC. This sequence encodes CASRPDRDRGRNEQFF. The chain is built from TRBV5-4 and TRBJ2-1; 12 bases match TRBD1. This CDR3 region has 16 residues. The V gene's germline CDR1 is SGHNT and CDR2 YYREEE (reference sequence). V lost 5 bases to trimming and J lost 6 bases; unmatched junction nucleotides: 9.

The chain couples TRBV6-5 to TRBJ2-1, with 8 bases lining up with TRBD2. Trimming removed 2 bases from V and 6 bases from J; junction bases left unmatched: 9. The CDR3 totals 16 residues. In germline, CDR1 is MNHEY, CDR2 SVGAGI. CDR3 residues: CASSYNGGVVINEQFF. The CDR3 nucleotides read TGTGCCAGCAGTTACAACGGGGGGGTTGTCATCAATGAGCAGTTCTTC.

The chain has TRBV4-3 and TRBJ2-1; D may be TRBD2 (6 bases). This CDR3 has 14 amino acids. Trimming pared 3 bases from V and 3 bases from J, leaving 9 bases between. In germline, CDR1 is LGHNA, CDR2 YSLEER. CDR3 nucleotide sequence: TGCGCCAGCAGCCAGTCCGGGGGCTACAATGAGCAGTTCTTC. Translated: CASSQSGGYNEQFF.